A selection of T cell receptor beta chains follows, all from one sample in a study of T cells after posttransplantation cyclophosphamide. The table came from immunoSEQ multiplex PCR; TCRdb's copy has only in-frame clones and leaves some out. Listed for the sample are fewer than 40,000 clones, none seen a single time. Sample: PBMCs. All receptors derive from a woman between 45 and 65 years old in good health and a related stem cell transplant donor. CDR3s include the opening cysteine and the closing phenylalanine or tryptophan. D genes are given only for firm matches. Where a row states a size, it is once, few, many or the class of an expanded clone; other rows omit it.

J gene	V gene	D gene	clone size	CDR3 DNA	CDR3 protein
TRBJ1-2	TRBV19	TRBD1	many	TGTGCCAGTACCCACCGGGACAGGGAGAACTATGGCTACACCTTC	CASTHRDRENYGYTF
TRBJ2-7	TRBV5-4	-	many	TGTGCCAGCAGCCCGTACTCCTCCTCCTACGAGCAGTACTTC	CASSPYSSSYEQYF
TRBJ1-2	TRBV5-4	-	many	TGTGCCAGCAGCTTGGGGTCGGGGTTAGCTAACTATGGCTACACCTTC	CASSLGSGLANYGYTF
TRBJ2-7	TRBV19	TRBD2	many	TGTGCCAGTAGTATAGATTATACTAGCGGGGGATACGAGCAGTACTTC	CASSIDYTSGGYEQYF
TRBJ2-1	TRBV11-2	TRBD2	few	TGTGCCAGCAGCCGGGGCGGGGGGCTCTCCCTACTGAATGAGCAGTTCTTC	CASSRGGGLSLLNEQFF
TRBJ1-5	TRBV28	-	many	TGTGCCAGCAAAACTGGACAGAACAATCAGCCCCAGCATTTT	CASKTGQNNQPQHF
TRBJ1-2	TRBV4-1	TRBD1	many	TGCGCCAGCAGCCAAGACAGGGGGAACTATGGCTACACCTTC	CASSQDRGNYGYTF
TRBJ1-5	TRBV7-9	-	many	TGTGCCAGCAGCTTAGGGACAGATAATCAGCCCCAGCATTTT	CASSLGTDNQPQHF
TRBJ2-7	TRBV5-1	TRBD2	few	TGCGCCAGCAGCTGGGGACTAGCGTCCGACGAGCAGTACTTC	CASSWGLASDEQYF
TRBJ1-5	TRBV6-5	-	many	TGTGCCAGCAGTTACGGCTTATCTCAGCCCCAGCATTTT	CASSYGLSQPQHF
TRBJ2-7	TRBV7-7	TRBD1	many	TGTGCTAGCAGCTTCGGCGTAGGGACAGCCTACGAGCAGTACTTC	CASSFGVGTAYEQYF
TRBJ2-1	TRBV30	TRBD2	many	TGTGCCTGGAGTGAAGGACTAGGGAACAATGAGCAGTTCTTC	CAWSEGLGNNEQFF
TRBJ1-3	TRBV19	-	many	TGTGCCAGTAGCATCACCGGGAACTCTGGAAACACCATATATTTT	CASSITGNSGNTIYF
TRBJ2-1	TRBV6-5	TRBD2	many	TGTGCCAGCAGCCAAGGACTAGCGGGCTACAATGAGCAGTTCTTC	CASSQGLAGYNEQFF
TRBJ2-7	TRBV19	-	many	TGTGCCAGTAGACTCTGGGCGGGGATTTCCTACGAGCAGTACTTC	CASRLWAGISYEQYF
TRBJ1-4	TRBV5-6	TRBD1	many	TGTGCCAGCAGCTCGGGACAGCGGAGTGAAAAACTGTTTTTT	CASSSGQRSEKLFF
TRBJ2-7	TRBV7-3	-	many	TGTGCCAGCAGCCCCCAGACAGGTTTCTCCTACGAGCAGTACTTC	CASSPQTGFSYEQYF
TRBJ2-7	TRBV2	-	many	TGTGCCAGCCGAAGGACTGTAGACTACGAGCAGTACTTC	CASRRTVDYEQYF
TRBJ1-1	TRBV18	-	many	TGTGCCAGCTCACCAAGGAGGGCTGAAGCTTTCTTT	CASSPRRAEAFF
TRBJ1-4	TRBV28	TRBD1	many	TGTGCCAGCAGGACCAGGGACAGAAGAAATGAAAAACTGTTTTTT	CASRTRDRRNEKLFF
TRBJ2-1	TRBV30	TRBD2	many	TGTGCCTGGAGTGTTCAAGCGGGGGGAAACAATGAGCAGTTCTTC	CAWSVQAGGNNEQFF
TRBJ1-5	TRBV2	-	many	TGTGCCAGCAGGGAAGAACAGAATCAGCCCCAGCATTTT	CASREEQNQPQHF
TRBJ2-3	TRBV30	TRBD2	many	TGTGCCTGGAGTTTCAATCAGCGGGGAAAGCAGTATTTT	CAWSFNQRGKQYF
TRBJ1-6	TRBV19	-	many	TGTGCCAGTAGAGACCGGTGGGGGGGTAATTCACCCCTCCACTTT	CASRDRWGGNSPLHF
TRBJ1-2	TRBV28	TRBD1	many	TGTGCCAGCCGGACAGGGGGCAACTATGGCTACACCTTC	CASRTGGNYGYTF
TRBJ2-1	TRBV7-2	TRBD2	many	TGTGCCAGCAGCTTTGGGCGGGGGAGGGACAATGAGCAGTTCTTC	CASSFGRGRDNEQFF
TRBJ2-5	TRBV10-3	TRBD2	many	TGTGCCATCAGTGATGAGGACAGGGGACTAGCGGGGGCCCAAGAGACCCAGTACTTC	CAISDEDRGLAGAQETQYF
TRBJ1-2	TRBV28	TRBD1	many	TGTGCCAGCAGTTTATTGGGACAGGGACGCGATGGCTACACCTTC	CASSLLGQGRDGYTF
TRBJ1-2	TRBV19	-	many	TGTGCCAGTAGTATGAGGGGTCGGGGGTATGGCTACACCTTC	CASSMRGRGYGYTF
TRBJ2-3	TRBV7-9	-	many	TGTGCCAGCAGCCCATTGGGTAATCCGGGAGATACGCAGTATTTT	CASSPLGNPGDTQYF
TRBJ2-1	TRBV5-1	-	-	TGCGCCAGCTCCCCAGGCTTTGAGCAGTTCTTC	CASSPGFEQFF
TRBJ2-2	TRBV5-1	TRBD2	many	TGCGCCAGCAGCCCGATGGGGGGGGATAACACCGGGGAGCTGTTTTTT	CASSPMGGDNTGELFF
TRBJ2-5	TRBV15	TRBD1	many	TGTGCCACCAGCAGACAGGACAGGGACCTCGGAGAGACCCAGTACTTC	CATSRQDRDLGETQYF
TRBJ1-2	TRBV7-9	-	many	TGTGCCAGCAGCTTGGGGGCAGGGTATGGCTACACCTTC	CASSLGAGYGYTF
TRBJ2-7	TRBV18	TRBD2	-	TGTGCCAGCTCACCGAGGACTAGCGGGGGTAGGGACGAGCAGTACTTC	CASSPRTSGGRDEQYF
TRBJ1-3	TRBV19	TRBD1	many	TGTGCCAGTAGGGACTCCGGGACAGGGGCCCGTGCTGGAAACACCATATATTTT	CASRDSGTGARAGNTIYF
TRBJ1-2	TRBV28	-	many	TGTGCCAGCAGTTTAGGTGGCAGGGGATCGTCTGGCTACACCTTC	CASSLGGRGSSGYTF
TRBJ2-7	TRBV28	TRBD1	many	TGTGCCAGCAGTCCCTCAGGGGGCGCAAAATCCTACGAGCAGTACTTC	CASSPSGGAKSYEQYF
TRBJ2-3	TRBV2	TRBD2	many	TGTGCCAGCAGTCGACTAGCGGGGGACGGCACAGATACGCAGTATTTT	CASSRLAGDGTDTQYF
TRBJ2-7	TRBV5-4	-	many	TGTGCCAGCACCTCCCCCGACAGCTCCTACGAGCAGTACTTC	CASTSPDSSYEQYF
TRBJ1-1	TRBV2	-	many	TGTGCCAGCAGTATCTATTGGAACACTGAAGCTTTCTTT	CASSIYWNTEAFF
TRBJ1-3	TRBV4-3	TRBD1	many	TGCGCCAGCAGCCAGGAATTACAGGGGACTGGAAACACCATATATTTT	CASSQELQGTGNTIYF
TRBJ2-5	TRBV19	TRBD2	many	TGTGCCAGTAGGTCGGGGGGGCAGGGAGAGACCCAGTACTTC	CASRSGGQGETQYF
TRBJ2-7	TRBV18	-	many	TGTGCCAGCTCATCCGCCGCCACACCCTCAAACGAGCAGTACTTC	CASSSAATPSNEQYF
TRBJ2-3	TRBV10-3	TRBD1	many	TGTGCCATCGGACCCCCGGGACAGGGAAGCACAGATACGCAGTATTTT	CAIGPPGQGSTDTQYF
TRBJ1-3	TRBV19	-	many	TGTGCCAGTAGTGCCTTGAACCGGGACAAAGGAGGAAACACCATATATTTT	CASSALNRDKGGNTIYF
TRBJ2-3	TRBV5-1	TRBD1	many	TGCGCCAGCAGCGACGGGACAGGGTTCACAGATACGCAGTATTTT	CASSDGTGFTDTQYF
TRBJ1-1	TRBV6-1	-	many	TGTGCCAGCACTCAGCGTATGAACACTGAAGCTTTCTTT	CASTQRMNTEAFF
TRBJ1-5	TRBV2	-	many	TGTGCCAGCAGTGGACGGGAAGGAAGCAATCAGCCCCAGCATTTT	CASSGREGSNQPQHF
TRBJ2-3	TRBV27	TRBD1	few	TGTGCCAGCAGTTTAATTGTGGGGACAGGGGCCGATACGCAGTATTTT	CASSLIVGTGADTQYF
TRBJ1-4	TRBV19	-	many	TGTGCCAGTAGTATTGGACCAGGGTCTAGTAATGAAAAACTGTTTTTT	CASSIGPGSSNEKLFF
TRBJ1-2	TRBV7-2	-	many	TGTGCCAGCAGCTTAGACCCCGGGGTCCCGAACTATGGCTACACCTTC	CASSLDPGVPNYGYTF
TRBJ2-7	TRBV28	TRBD2	many	TGTGCCAGCAGTTTGGCGGGGGGGCTGAACTACGAGCAGTACTTC	CASSLAGGLNYEQYF
TRBJ2-7	TRBV5-1	TRBD1	many	TGCGCCAGCAGCTTGACACTCGTCGGGACAGGGAAAAGCGAGCAGTACTTC	CASSLTLVGTGKSEQYF
TRBJ1-5	TRBV2	-	many	TGTGCCAGCAGTGAAACCGGGAAGGGGCCCCAGCATTTT	CASSETGKGPQHF
TRBJ2-6	TRBV5-1	-	many	TGCGCCAGCAGCTTGGCCCCGGTCTCTGGGGCCAACGTCCTGACTTTC	CASSLAPVSGANVLTF
TRBJ1-2	TRBV6-5	TRBD1	many	TGTGCCAGCAGTTACACGAGGACAGGGGGGAGCTATGGCTACACCTTC	CASSYTRTGGSYGYTF